These 22 T cell receptor beta chains were sequenced from one sample in a study of T cells in Graves' hyperthyroidism and ophthalmopathy. RNA transcripts served as the template for amplifying TCR beta CDR3 regions. A set of HTBI primers served as the primers for a first-round RT-PCR of the TCR CDR3. TCRdb used MiXCR to reprocess the multiplex PCR reads, holding one entry per CDR3 protein. The sample consists of hundreds of thousands of distinct CDR3 sequences, 35% of them appearing once. The specimen was blood. The receptors here all came from a woman between 40 and 55 years old with Graves' hyperthyroidism.

The V gene is TRBV6-5, the J gene TRBJ1-1; no reliable D call. The CDR3 covers 15 residues. Germline V gives CDR1 MNHEY, CDR2 SVGAGI. Trimming left V 0 bases short and J 0 bases short, with 8 bases between. CDR3 bases: TGTGCCAGCAGTTACTCGATGGATATGAACACTGAAGCTTTCTTT. This encodes CASSYSMDMNTEAFF.

This clonotype has only a few counts. V gene TRBV19 combines with J gene TRBJ1-5, with D possibly TRBD1 on 5 matching bases. V gave up 1 base and J gave up 3 bases, with 13 bases separating them. The CDR3 is made up of 16 amino acids. From germline, CDR1 is LNHDA and CDR2 SQIVND (reference sequence). CDR3 sequence (DNA): TGTGCCAGTAGTATAGGGGACGGGAGGGACAATCAGCCCCAGCATTTT. This sequence encodes CASSIGDGRDNQPQHF.

This clonotype was recorded once. This could be a read error, since a much larger clone is one nucleotide away. This chain connects TRBV20-1 to TRBJ2-7; no definite D call. CDR3 length: 12 residues. CDR1 DFQATT and CDR2 SNEGSKA come from the germline V gene (reference sequence). The chain's CDR3 is CSAITGSYEQCF. In nucleotides, the CDR3 is TGCAGTGCTATAACTGGCTCCTACGAGCAGTGCTTC.

There are many counts of this clonotype. The rearrangement joins TRBV7-2 to TRBJ1-5, with D possibly matching TRBD1 (6 bases). Germline-derived CDR1 and CDR2 are SGHTA and FQGNSA. The CDR3 runs to 14 residues. V was trimmed by 1 base and J by 8 bases, leaving 12 bases between them. CDR3 nucleotides: TGTGCCAGCAGCTTAGGAGGGGGGTCGAAGCCCCAGCATTTT. Translated, it gives CASSLGGGSKPQHF.

Only a few counts were recorded for this clonotype. The chain uses TRBV6-5 and TRBJ2-7; weak D call: TRBD2 (6 bases). CDR3 length equals 15 residues. V was cut by 4 bases and J by 5 bases, with 18 bases left in between. Per germline, CDR1 MNHEY and CDR2 SVGAGI. CDR3 in DNA: TGTGCCAGCAGTTCAGCGACCGGGGGACGGAACGAGCAGTACTTC. Translation: CASSSATGGRNEQYF.

This rearrangement joins TRBV19 to TRBJ1-2; 10 positions match TRBD1. V gave up 6 bases and J gave up 12 bases; unmatched junction bases: 10. The CDR3 consists of 13 residues. Germline V gene sequence: CDR1 LNHDA, CDR2 SQIVND (reference sequence). The CDR3 DNA sequence: TGTGCCAGTAGCCCGGGACAGGGGATGAAACACACCTTC. The encoded protein is CASSPGQGMKHTF.

The table lists this clonotype with a few counts. V is TRBV7-9 and J is TRBJ1-5, with 8 bases aligning to TRBD1. Germline-derived CDR1 and CDR2 are SEHNR and FQNEAQ (reference sequence). J gave up 3 bases and V 5 bases, and 12 bases lay outside the gene matches. The CDR3 is made up of 17 amino acids. The chain's CDR3 is CASSPDPGQESNQPQHF. Here the CDR3 DNA reads TGTGCCAGCAGCCCAGACCCGGGACAGGAGTCCAATCAGCCCCAGCATTTT.

The genes are TRBV19 and TRBJ2-7; the match to TRBD2 covers 7 bases. J gave up 3 bases and V 6 bases, and 8 bases lay outside the gene matches. This CDR3 spans 14 amino acids. The germline V gene has CDR1 LNHDA and CDR2 SQIVND (reference sequence). The CDR3 nucleotides read TGTGCCAGTAGGAGAGGGAGGGCCGACTACGAGCAGTACTTC. Residues: CASRRGRADYEQYF.

This chain connects TRBV7-7 to TRBJ1-6; D gene ambiguous. This CDR3 contains 12 residues. Looked up from germline, CDR1 is SSHAT and CDR2 is FNYEAQ (reference sequence). The V end lost 5 bases, the J end lost 9 bases, and 8 bases lay between the germline ends. DNA of the CDR3: TGTGCCAGCAGCGGGCGTGGTTCACCCCTCCACTTT. Residues: CASSGRGSPLHF.

Many counts were recorded for this clonotype. V and J are TRBV6-5 and TRBJ2-5; D might be TRBD1 or TRBD2, each matching 5 bases. Germline CDR1 is MNHEY and CDR2 is SVGAGI. Trimming took 7 bases from V and 4 from J, leaving 13 bases between them. The length of the CDR3 is 13 residues. CDR3 in DNA: TGTGCCAGCACCCGGGACGGTCGAGAGACCCAGTACTTC. Its protein product is CASTRDGRETQYF.

This clonotype has a handful of counts. The chain is built from TRBV7-9 and TRBJ2-7; D gene ambiguous. Between the trimmed V and J ends, which lost 4 bases and 6 bases, there was a span of 19 bases. This CDR3 is 15 amino acids long. The germline gives CDR1 SEHNR, CDR2 FQNEAQ (reference sequence). CDR3 loop: CASSWGLSEQSEQYF. The CDR3 coding sequence is TGTGCCAGCAGCTGGGGTCTATCAGAACAAAGCGAGCAGTACTTC.

This clonotype was seen at least ten times. The rearrangement links TRBV7-9 to TRBJ1-1; no definite D call. The ends were cut back, 1 base at V and 4 bases at J, with 7 bases in the middle. The CDR3 sequence is 13 residues long. From germline, CDR1 is SEHNR and CDR2 FQNEAQ (reference sequence). This chain's CDR3 is CASSLEMGTEAFF. DNA for the CDR3: TGTGCCAGCAGCTTAGAAATGGGCACTGAAGCTTTCTTT.

The chain employs TRBV3-1 and TRBJ1-6, with 8 bases identical to TRBD1. Per germline, CDR1 LGHDT and CDR2 YNNKEL (reference sequence). CDR3 length: 15 residues. V was clipped by 7 bases and J by 6 bases; unmatched bases: 8. CDR3 in amino acids: CASTQGAIGNSPLHF. The CDR3 nucleotides are TGTGCCAGCACTCAGGGGGCAATCGGTAATTCACCCCTCCACTTT.

This clonotype was seen at least ten times. V gene TRBV7-2 combines with J gene TRBJ1-3, with D perhaps matching TRBD1 (5 bases). The CDR3 runs 13 residues. Germline CDR1 is SGHTA and CDR2 is FQGNSA. V was pared by 5 bases and J by 2 bases, with 7 bases between. In DNA, the CDR3 is TGTGCCAGCAGCCAGGGACCTGGAAACACCATATATTTT. Translated, it gives CASSQGPGNTIYF.

J is TRBJ1-1 and V is TRBV18, with no clear D. Deletions cut 3 bases from V and 1 base from J, with 12 bases between. Germline-derived CDR1 and CDR2 are KGHSH and LQKENI. This CDR3 region has 15 residues. The CDR3 nucleotides read TGTGCCAGCTCACCCCGAGGAGAGGCGAACACTGAAGCTTTCTTT. This gives the protein CASSPRGEANTEAFF.

This clonotype was detected a few times. The chain uses TRBV19 and TRBJ1-2; D is ambiguous. V lost 1 base, J lost 6 bases, and 3 bases lay in between. The CDR3 is made up of 11 amino acids. Germline values: CDR1 LNHDA, CDR2 SQIVND (reference sequence). CDR3 loop: CASSIGNGYTF. The CDR3 region has the DNA TGTGCCAGTAGTATAGGTAATGGCTACACCTTC.

Comment on this clonotype: No conserved phenylalanine or tryptophan ends this CDR3, so it is likely a read error. Because the CDR3's place on the DNA is in doubt, the DNA is left out and the CDR3 is given as listed by TCRdb. The V call is TRBV10-2, the J call TRBJ2-6. The germline V gene encodes CDR1 WSHSY and CDR2 SAAADI. The CDR3 adds up to 9 amino acids, both ends counted. CDR3 protein: CASSESGTS.

The chain combines TRBV6-5 with TRBJ1-6; no definite D call. CDR1 is MNHEY, CDR2 SVGAGI, per germline. V lost 6 bases and J lost 6, with 18 bases in between. This CDR3 has 16 amino acids. CDR3 in DNA: TGTGCCAGCAGACCCGGAGGGCGATCCGGTAATTCACCCCTCCACTTT. Amino acid sequence: CASRPGGRSGNSPLHF.

Comments on this clonotype: A much larger clone is a single base away; this may be a read error. V is TRBV5-1 and J is TRBJ1-1; D gene ambiguous. This CDR3 is built from 16 residues. Germline V gives CDR1 SGHRS, CDR2 YFSETQ. Trimming cost V 4 bases and J 0 bases, with 16 bases left between them. The CDR3 DNA reads TGCGCCAGCAGCCCCACTATTGTCAGACTGAACACTGAAGCTTTCTTT. This encodes CASSPTIVRLNTEAFF. Using reference TRBV5-1 and TRBJ1-1 for the parts outside the CDR3, the full variable domain is KAGVTQTPRYLIKTRGQQVTLSCSPISGHRSVSWYQQTPGQGLQFLFEYFSETQRNKGNFPGRFSGRQFSNSRSEMNVSTLELGDSALYLCASSPTIVRLNTEAFFGQGTRLTVV.

In this sample, this clonotype turned up many times. The chain employs TRBV7-2 and TRBJ2-5; TRBD2 matches 8 bases. The CDR3 length is 15 residues. With 5 bases clipped from V and 1 base from J, the junction kept 6 bases outside the gene matches. Looked up from germline, CDR1 is SGHTA and CDR2 is FQGNSA. The CDR3 nucleotides are TGTGCCAGCAGCCCACAGCGGGGGATCCAAGAGACCCAGTACTTC. This translates into CASSPQRGIQETQYF.

This chain links TRBV5-1 with TRBJ2-5; 15 positions agree with TRBD2. This CDR3 spans 16 amino acids. Germline CDR1 reads SGHRS; CDR2 reads YFSETQ. The ends lost 4 bases at V and 3 bases at J; junction bases unmatched: 4. Here the CDR3 reads CASSTGLAGGEETQYF. Here the CDR3 DNA reads TGCGCCAGCAGCACGGGACTAGCGGGAGGTGAAGAGACCCAGTACTTC.

Ten or more counts support this clonotype. The CDR3 loop reads CASSLMAGDPYEQYF. CDR3 bases: TGTGCCAGCAGCTTAATGGCGGGAGACCCCTACGAGCAGTACTTC. This rearrangement joins TRBV7-3 to TRBJ2-7; 7 bases agree with TRBD2. The V and J ends lost 1 base and 2 bases, in that order; junction bases with no gene match: 5. Germline loops: CDR1 SGHTA, CDR2 FQGTGA. The CDR3 contains 15 residues.